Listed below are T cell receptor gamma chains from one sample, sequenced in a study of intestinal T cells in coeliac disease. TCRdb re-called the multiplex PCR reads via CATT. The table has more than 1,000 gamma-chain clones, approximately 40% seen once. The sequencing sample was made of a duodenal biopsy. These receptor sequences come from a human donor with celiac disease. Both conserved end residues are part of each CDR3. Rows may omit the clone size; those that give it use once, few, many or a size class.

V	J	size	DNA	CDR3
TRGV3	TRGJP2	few	TGTGCCACCTGGGACAGGCCGAACAGAGGGAGTGATTGGATCAAGACGTTT	CATWDRPNRGSDWIKTF
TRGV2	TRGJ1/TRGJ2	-	TGTGCCACCTGGGACGGCGGTTATTATAAGAAACTCTTT	CATWDGGYYKKLF
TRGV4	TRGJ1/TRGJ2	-	TGTGCCAACCTGTGTATTCCTCCTCTATATTATAAGAAACTCTTT	CANLCIPPLYYKKLF
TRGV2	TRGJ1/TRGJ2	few	TGTGCCACCTGGGACGGGCGTAGGAAACTCTTT	CATWDGRRKLF
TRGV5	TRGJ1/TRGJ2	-	TGTGCTACCTGGGACAATCCATTATATAAGAAACTCTTT	CATWDNPLYKKLF
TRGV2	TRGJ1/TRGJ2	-	TGTGCCACCTGGGACGGGCCCAGTACTAAGAAACTCTTT	CATWDGPSTKKLF
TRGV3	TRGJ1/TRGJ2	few	TGTGCCACCTGGGACAGGCGGGTGGGACTCTTT	CATWDRRVGLF
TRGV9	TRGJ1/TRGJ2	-	TGTGCCTTGTGGAACCTCGGTAGTTATAAGAAACTCTTT	CALWNLGSYKKLF
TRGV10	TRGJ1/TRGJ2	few	TGTGCTGCGTGGACGTATTATAAGAAACTCTTT	CAAWTYYKKLF
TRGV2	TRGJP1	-	TGTGCCACCTGGGGCGGATTATATACCACTGGTTGGTTCAAGATATTT	CATWGGLYTTGWFKIF
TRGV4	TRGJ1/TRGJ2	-	TGTGCCACCTGGGATTGTTATTATAAGAAACTCTTT	CATWDCYYKKLF
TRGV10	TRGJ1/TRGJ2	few	TGTGCTGCGTGGGATTATAAAAGATATTATTATAAGAAACTCTTT	CAAWDYKRYYYKKLF
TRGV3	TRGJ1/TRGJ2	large	TGTGCCACCTGGGACAGACTTTATTATAAGAAACTCTTT	CATWDRLYYKKLF
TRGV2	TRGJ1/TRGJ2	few	TGTGCCACCTGGGACGGGCTGGTGGGGTATTATAAGAAACTCTTT	CATWDGLVGYYKKLF
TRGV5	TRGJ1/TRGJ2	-	TGTGCCACTCGGACAGGCACGGTCCATTATAAGAAACTCTTT	CATRTGTVHYKKLF
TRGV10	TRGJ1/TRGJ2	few	TGTGCTGCGTGGGTGACCTATAAGAAACTCTTT	CAAWVTYKKLF
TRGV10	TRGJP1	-	TGTGCTGCGTGGGATTCAATTTTATACCACTGTGGTTCAAAGATATTT	CAAWDSILYHCGSKIF
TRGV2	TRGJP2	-	TGTGCCACTTGGGACGGGAGGATTTATAGTAGTGATTGGATCAAGACGTTT	CATWDGRIYSSDWIKTF
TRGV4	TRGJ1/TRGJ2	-	TGTGCCACCTGGGATGGCTACTTTTATTATAAGAAACTCTTT	CATWDGYFYYKKLF
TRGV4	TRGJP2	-	TGTGCCACCTGGGATGGGGTTGGGGTTAGTAGTGATTGGATCAAGACGTTT	CATWDGVGVSSDWIKTF
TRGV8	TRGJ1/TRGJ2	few	TGTGCCACCTGGGATAAGAGTTATAAGAAACTCTTT	CATWDKSYKKLF
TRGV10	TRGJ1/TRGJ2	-	TGTGCTGCGTGGGAGGGGCCGAACAAACCTTATTATAAGAAACTCTTT	CAAWEGPNKPYYKKLF
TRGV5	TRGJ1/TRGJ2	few	TGTGCCACCTGGGGGTATAAGAAACTCTTT	CATWGYKKLF
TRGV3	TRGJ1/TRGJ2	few	TGTGCCACCTGGGAGACGAATTATTATAAGAAACTCTTT	CATWETNYYKKLF
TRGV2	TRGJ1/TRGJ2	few	TGTGCCACCTGGGACGGGCTTGGGGTAAAGAAACTCTTT	CATWDGLGVKKLF